This T cell receptor (beta chain) was recorded in a study of shared clonotypes between healthy human individuals. This clone appeared a single time. Antigen: not known. The split of CD4+ cells yielded CD45RA+ naive and CD45RA-negative memory subsets. Study-level results: Researchers sampled only blood; tissue repertoires likely differ. A handful of donors shared around 5% of their naive CD4 clonotypes.

Profiling relied on immunoSEQ multiplex PCR, and the TCRdb table lists in-frame clones only, not all of them. Of under 200,000 clones listed, 85% to 95% are singletons. The sequenced material came from naive CD4+ T cells sorted from blood. The subset here: CD45RA+ positively selected. This TCR derives from a woman in her 30s in good health.

CDR3 in DNA: TGTGCCAGCAGCTTGGGCAGATACACCGGGGAGCTGTTTTTT. Protein product: CASSLGRYTGELFF. This chain uses TRBV5-6 with TRBJ2-2; the D is unclear. V was trimmed by 0 bases and J by 3 bases, leaving 6 bases between them. The CDR3 totals 14 residues. The V gene's germline CDR1 is SGHDT and CDR2 YYEEEE.